Presented here are 24 T cell receptor beta chains from one specimen sequenced in a study of siplizumab effects on memory and regulatory T cells. Sequenced by immunoSEQ multiplex PCR; TCRdb stores in-frame clones only, minus some. The data hold around 26,000 clones, with around 83% observed a single time. Input material: memory CD4+ T cells sorted from blood. The receptors shown here come from a human donor in good health.

The rearrangement uses TRBV5-1 and TRBJ2-2; TRBD2 agrees at 9 bases. CDR3 length equals 16 residues. Trimming cost V 5 bases and J 5 bases; bases outside gene matches: 10. The germline V gene has CDR1 SGHRS and CDR2 YFSETQ. This CDR3 reads CASRPAVAGETGELFF. The CDR3 nucleotides are TGCGCCAGCAGACCAGCTGTAGCGGGAGAAACCGGGGAGCTGTTTTTT.

V and J are TRBV19 and TRBJ2-4, with 7 positions matching TRBD1. The CDR3 loop spans 16 amino acids. Germline CDR1 and CDR2: LNHDA and SQIVND (reference sequence). The ends lost 9 bases at V and 0 bases at J; junction bases unmatched: 11. DNA of the CDR3: TGTGCCAGCTCGAGGACAGGCGACGTAGCCAAAAACATTCAGTACTTC. Translation gives CASSRTGDVAKNIQYF.

This clone was observed a single time. The rearrangement joins TRBV7-9 to TRBJ1-2; TRBD1 matches at 11 bases. After removal of 5 bases from V and 8 bases from J, the junction contained 7 bases not matched to a gene. From germline, CDR1 is SEHNR and CDR2 FQNEAQ (reference sequence). This CDR3 is 14 amino acids long. Here the CDR3 DNA reads TGTGCCAGCAGCCAAGGACAGGGGGCTCAAGGCTACACCTTC. Translated, it gives CASSQGQGAQGYTF. Together with reference TRBV7-9 and TRBJ1-2, the CDR3 gives the full variable domain: DTGVSQNPRHKITKRGQNVTFRCDPISEHNRLYWYRQTLGQGPEFLTYFQNEAQLEKSRLLSDRFSAERPKGSFSTLEIQRTEQGDSAMYLCASSQGQGAQGYTFGSGTRLTVV.

The genes are TRBV19 and TRBJ2-3; possibly TRBD1 or TRBD2 for D (5 bases each). CDR1 and CDR2 from the germline V gene are LNHDA and SQIVND (reference sequence). V was trimmed by 4 bases and J by 6 bases, leaving 14 bases between them. The CDR3 totals 14 residues. The CDR3, as DNA: TGTGCCAGTAGTACCGGGACCAGCAGGGATACGCAGTATTTT. Encoded protein: CASSTGTSRDTQYF.

This chain uses TRBV28 with TRBJ1-2; D gene uncertain. Germline CDR1 is MDHEN and CDR2 is SYDVKM. V was clipped by 3 bases and J by 2 bases, with 16 bases between them. The CDR3 sequence is 16 residues long. The CDR3 sequence: CASSFNAQLLNYGYTF. The DNA of the CDR3 is TGTGCCAGCAGTTTTAATGCGCAGCTTTTGAACTATGGCTACACCTTC.

The chain combines TRBV4-2 with TRBJ2-7; 9 bases map to TRBD1. This CDR3 is 16 amino acids long. With 2 bases clipped from V and 4 bases from J, the junction kept 9 bases outside the gene matches. Germline CDR1 and CDR2: LGHNA and YNFKEQ. CDR3 region: CASSQRTGTGSYEQYF. The CDR3 coding sequence is TGTGCCAGCAGCCAAAGAACCGGGACAGGGTCATACGAGCAGTACTTC.

The V and J genes are TRBV6-5 and TRBJ2-7, with TRBD2 identical over 12 bases. Losses at the gene ends were 6 bases for V and 2 bases for J; bases not matched to a gene: 2. The germline CDR1 and CDR2 sequences are MNHEY and SVGAGI. The CDR3 is 14 residues long. CDR3 sequence reads: CASSRTSGTYEQYF. The CDR3 DNA reads TGTGCCAGCAGCCGGACTAGCGGGACCTACGAGCAGTACTTC.

J is TRBJ2-6 and V is TRBV19; no firm D call. V lost 5 bases and J lost 0, with 5 bases in between. This CDR3 has 14 residues. Germline V gene data show CDR1 as LNHDA and CDR2 as SQIVND (reference sequence). DNA of the CDR3: TGTGCCAGTAGTCCCCCCTCTGGGGCCAACGTCCTGACTTTC. This encodes CASSPPSGANVLTF.

This clone was found once. This rearrangement joins TRBV6-5 to TRBJ2-7; the D gene is possibly TRBD2 (6 bases). Trimming left V 5 bases short and J 3 bases short, with 14 bases between. CDR1 is MNHEY and CDR2 is SVGAGI in the germline V gene. This CDR3 has 14 residues. CDR3 sequence (DNA): TGTGCCAGCAGTAGGGACTCATTAAACTACGAGCAGTACTTC. It encodes CASSRDSLNYEQYF.

The rearrangement links TRBV29-1 to TRBJ2-3, with no clear D. The CDR3 is 10 residues long. The V end lost 4 bases, the J end lost 4 bases, and 3 bases lay between the germline ends. The germline gives CDR1 SQVTM, CDR2 ANQGSEA. In DNA, the CDR3 is TGCAGCGTTGGGTCAGATACGCAGTATTTT. Amino acids: CSVGSDTQYF.

The rearrangement links TRBV27 to TRBJ2-1, with 10 bases matching TRBD2. V lost 5 bases and J lost 7; bases outside the gene matches: 8. There are 15 residues in the CDR3. CDR1 is MNHEY, CDR2 SMNVEV, per germline (reference sequence). CDR3 amino acids: CASSPQGLARNEQFF. In nucleotides, the CDR3 is TGTGCCAGCAGTCCCCAGGGACTAGCGAGGAATGAGCAGTTCTTC.

The V and J genes are TRBV19 and TRBJ2-1, with D unclear. Germline-derived CDR1 and CDR2 are LNHDA and SQIVND (reference sequence). CDR3 length equals 14 residues. The V end was cut by 3 bases, the J end by 6 bases, with 12 bases between. CDR3 in DNA: TGTGCCAGTAGTATTCGGTCGGCTGGCAATGAGCAGTTCTTC. Protein: CASSIRSAGNEQFF.

The J gene is TRBJ2-7, the V gene TRBV5-4; D perhaps matches TRBD2 (5 bases). CDR1 and CDR2 (germline): SGHNT, YYREEE (reference sequence). V was cut by 3 bases and J by 5 bases, with 12 bases left in between. The CDR3 consists of 13 residues. This CDR3 is CASSWKGGHEQYF. CDR3 DNA sequence: TGTGCCAGCAGCTGGAAAGGAGGCCACGAGCAGTACTTC.

The CDR3 protein is CSVVGLVSNNGQFF. The CDR3 DNA reads TGCAGCGTTGTGGGACTAGTCTCGAACAACGGGCAGTTCTTC. V and J are TRBV29-1 and TRBJ2-1; 8 bases are shared with TRBD2. V lost 4 bases to trimming and J lost 12 bases; unmatched junction nucleotides: 14. CDR3 length: 14 amino acids. Looked up from germline, CDR1 is SQVTM and CDR2 is ANQGSEA.

This clone was seen a handful of times. One end of the junction is discordant with germline, which a read error may explain. The J gene is TRBJ1-1, the V gene TRBV7-7; D is possibly TRBD1 (5 bases). The germline V gene encodes CDR1 SSHAT and CDR2 FNYEAQ (reference sequence). This CDR3 is 13 amino acids long. As DNA, the CDR3 is TGTGCTAGCAGCTTAGCATTCGGGGGTGAAGCTTTCTTT. It encodes CASSLAFGGEAFF.

J is TRBJ2-3 and V is TRBV5-1, with 8 bases matching TRBD2. The CDR3 sequence is 17 residues long. Looked up from germline, CDR1 is SGHRS and CDR2 is YFSETQ. V trimming: 2 bases; J trimming: 3 bases; junction bases outside the gene matches: 11. CDR3 residues: CASSLSPRGTRTDTQYF. CDR3 bases: TGCGCCAGCAGCTTATCCCCCCGAGGGACTAGAACAGATACGCAGTATTTT.

As concerns this clone: At one boundary the junction diverges from the germline segment, which might be a read error. The chain couples TRBV11-2 to TRBJ1-5; D perhaps matches TRBD1 (6 bases). The CDR3 covers 16 residues. Per the germline V gene, CDR1 is SGHAT and CDR2 is FQNNGV. Written as DNA, the CDR3 is TGTGCCAGCAGCTTAAACCCAGAGGACAGCACTCAGCCCCAGCATTTT. It translates to CASSLNPEDSTQPQHF.

The chain has TRBV6-5 and TRBJ1-1; TRBD1 agrees at 11 bases. The CDR3 covers 15 residues. V gave up 5 bases and J gave up 4 bases; unmatched junction bases: 6. The germline gives CDR1 MNHEY, CDR2 SVGAGI. CDR3 region: CASSKRDRGSTEAFF. As DNA, the CDR3 is TGTGCCAGCAGTAAACGGGACAGGGGGTCCACTGAAGCTTTCTTT.

A single count supports this clone. V and J are TRBV6-6 and TRBJ2-7, with 8 nucleotides matching TRBD2. The CDR3 runs 14 residues. V shed 6 bases and J 0 bases; nucleotides not matched to a gene: 4. Germline CDR1 reads MNHNY; CDR2 reads SVGAGI (reference sequence). The CDR3 nucleotides read TGTGCCAGCAGGCCACGGGAGGGCTCCTACGAGCAGTACTTC. Translated, it gives CASRPREGSYEQYF.

There are a few counts of this clone. The V call is TRBV14, the J call TRBJ1-3; the D is unclear. The ends were cut back, 4 bases at V and 0 bases at J, with 10 bases in the middle. Germline CDR1 SGHDN, CDR2 FVKESK. The CDR3 is 15 residues long. The CDR3 bases are TGTGCCAGCAGCCCAATGGGCAGCTCTGGAAACACCATATATTTT. As protein: CASSPMGSSGNTIYF.

The V gene is TRBV7-2, the J gene TRBJ1-2; 8 nucleotides match TRBD1. The CDR3 runs to 17 residues. Germline V gene lookup returns CDR1 SGHTA and CDR2 FQGNSA. With V trimmed by 2 bases and J by 4 bases, 12 bases remained unmatched. The chain's CDR3 is CASSLSPGQGSSYGYTF. CDR3 bases: TGTGCCAGCAGCTTAAGCCCCGGACAGGGTTCCTCCTATGGCTACACCTTC.

The chain couples TRBV19 to TRBJ1-2; a possible D gene is TRBD1 (5 bases). The CDR3 is 15 residues long. Looked up from germline, CDR1 is LNHDA and CDR2 is SQIVND (reference sequence). The V end lost 6 bases, the J end lost 4 bases, and 18 bases lay between the germline ends. CDR3 DNA sequence: TGTGCCAGTAGGATCAGTACGGGGACCGGCTATGGCTACACCTTC. The encoded protein is CASRISTGTGYGYTF.

The chain links TRBV28 to TRBJ2-7, with D unclear. From germline, CDR1 is MDHEN and CDR2 SYDVKM. This CDR3 comprises 12 residues. The ends were cut back, 5 bases at V and 6 bases at J, with 11 bases in the middle. The CDR3 is CASSLVLGEQYF. The CDR3 DNA sequence: TGTGCCAGCAGTCTAGTCCTGGGCGAGCAGTACTTC. The variable domain in full, with the rest retrieved from reference TRBV28 and TRBJ2-7, is DVKVTQSSRYLVKRTGEKVFLECVQDMDHENMFWYRQDPGLGLRLIYFSYDVKMKEKGDIPEGYSVSREKKERFSLILESASTNQTSMYLCASSLVLGEQYFGPGTRLTVT.

Turning to this clone: One end of the junction fails to match germline, which may point to a read error. J is TRBJ1-2 and V is TRBV2; TRBD1 aligns across 9 bases. CDR3 length equals 14 residues. CDR1 is SNHLY, CDR2 FYNNEI, per germline. The CDR3 loop is CASREGQGPYGYTF. CDR3 bases: TGTGCCAGCAGGGAAGGACAGGGGCCCTATGGCTACACCTTC.